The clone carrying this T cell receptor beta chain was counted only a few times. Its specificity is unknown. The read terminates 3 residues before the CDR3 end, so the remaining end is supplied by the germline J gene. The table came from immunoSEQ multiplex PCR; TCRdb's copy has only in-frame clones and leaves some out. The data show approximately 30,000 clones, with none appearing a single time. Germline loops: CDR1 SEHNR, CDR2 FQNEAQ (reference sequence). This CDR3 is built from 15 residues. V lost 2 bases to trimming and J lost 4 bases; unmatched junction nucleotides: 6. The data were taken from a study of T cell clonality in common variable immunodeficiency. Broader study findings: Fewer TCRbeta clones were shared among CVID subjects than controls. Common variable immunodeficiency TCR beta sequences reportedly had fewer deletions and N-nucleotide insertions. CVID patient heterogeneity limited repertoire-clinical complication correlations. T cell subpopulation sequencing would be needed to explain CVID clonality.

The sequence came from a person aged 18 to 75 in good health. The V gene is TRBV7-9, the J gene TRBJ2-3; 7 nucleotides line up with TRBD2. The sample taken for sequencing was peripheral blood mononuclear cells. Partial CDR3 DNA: TGTGCCAGCAGCTTATCTCGCGGGAGCTCAGATACG. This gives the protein CASSLSRGSSDT. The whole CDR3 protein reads CASSLSRGSSDTQYF. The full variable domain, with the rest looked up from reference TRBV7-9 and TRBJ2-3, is DTGVSQNPRHKITKRGQNVTFRCDPISEHNRLYWYRQTLGQGPEFLTYFQNEAQLEKSRLLSDRFSAERPKGSFSTLEIQRTEQGDSAMYLCASSLSRGSSDTQYFGPGTRLTVL.